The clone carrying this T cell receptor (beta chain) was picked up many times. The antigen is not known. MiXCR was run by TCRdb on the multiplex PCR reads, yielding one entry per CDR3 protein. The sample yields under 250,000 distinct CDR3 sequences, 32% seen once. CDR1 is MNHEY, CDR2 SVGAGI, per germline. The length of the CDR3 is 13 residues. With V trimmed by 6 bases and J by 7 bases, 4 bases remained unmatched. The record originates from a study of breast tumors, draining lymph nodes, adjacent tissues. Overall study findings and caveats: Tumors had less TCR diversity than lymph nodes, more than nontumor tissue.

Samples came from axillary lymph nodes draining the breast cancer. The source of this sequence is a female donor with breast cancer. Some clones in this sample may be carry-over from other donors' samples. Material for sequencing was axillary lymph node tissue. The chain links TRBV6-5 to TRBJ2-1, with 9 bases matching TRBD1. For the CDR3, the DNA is TGTGCCAGCAGGAAACAGGGGGCGAATGAGCAGTTCTTC. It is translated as CASRKQGANEQFF.